This T cell receptor (beta chain) was profiled in a study of blood T cell repertoires in COVID-19. Study information: The United States, Italy and Spain provided the acute and convalescent COVID-19 samples. PBMCs, B-cell-depleted T cells, or T cells were the source of the cDNA or gDNA that made up the material.

This clone has just one count. In the authors' methods: Reference gene primers were amplified, and this amplification served to estimate nucleated cell counts. TCRdb keeps only in-frame clones here, not all; method: immunoSEQ multiplex PCR. The V and J calls and the clone size are those of that table, but D and trimming were determined from the DNA. The sample yields approximately 250,000 clones, 80% to 90% seen once. The sequenced material came from peripheral blood. This sequence was found in a woman in her 70s with COVID-19, enrolled during active disease.

This CDR3 reads CASSVEGVVRGNEQFF. The CDR3 nucleotides read TGCGCCAGCAGTGTCGAGGGGGTAGTCCGGGGCAATGAGCAGTTCTTC. V usage is TRBV10-1 and J usage is TRBJ2-1, with TRBD1 as a possible D gene (6 bases). This CDR3 is 16 amino acids long. CDR1 is WNHNN and CDR2 is SYGVQD in the germline V gene (reference sequence). V dropped 4 bases and J dropped 6 bases, with 19 bases sitting between them.